What follows are 23 T cell receptor beta chains derived from one specimen sequenced in a study of cytomegalovirus exposure and HLA in healthy donors. Researchers ran the PCR with 60 Vbeta and 13 Jbeta primers. The data were produced by immunoSEQ multiplex PCR, yet TCRdb's version contains in-frame clones alone and is incomplete. The profile covers around 150,000 clones, with just under 65% appearing a single time and approximately 7% taken by the ten largest. Sequenced: PBMCs. These receptors all come from a woman aged 55 to 70 in good health and CMV-seropositive.

V is TRBV14 and J is TRBJ2-1, with 11 positions matching TRBD1. The germline CDR1 and CDR2 sequences are SGHDN and FVKESK. After removal of 5 bases from V and 3 bases from J, the junction contained 3 bases not matched to a gene. This CDR3 is built from 15 residues. The CDR3 DNA reads TGTGCCAGCAGCACCGGGACAGGGGGCTACAATGAGCAGTTCTTC. The encoded protein is CASSTGTGGYNEQFF. Based on the CDR3 plus reference TRBV14 and TRBJ2-1, the full variable domain is EAGVTQFPSHSVIEKGQTVTLRCDPISGHDNLYWYRRVMGKEIKFLLHFVKESKQDESGMPNNRFLAERTGGTYSTLKVQPAELEDSGVYFCASSTGTGGYNEQFFGPGTRLTVL.

The chain combines TRBV9 with TRBJ2-3; maybe TRBD1 (5 bases). The CDR3 consists of 16 residues. V dropped 0 bases and J dropped 3 bases, with 14 bases sitting between them. Germline V lookup: CDR1 SGDLS, CDR2 YYNGEE. The CDR3 region is CASSVDPQGGTDTQYF. Here the CDR3 DNA reads TGTGCCAGCAGCGTAGATCCGCAGGGTGGAACAGATACGCAGTATTTT.

V and J are TRBV4-2 and TRBJ2-2; 7 nucleotides match TRBD2. The CDR3 sequence is 16 residues long. Germline V lookup: CDR1 LGHNA, CDR2 YNFKEQ. The J segment lost 0 bases and the V segment lost 0 bases, leaving 1 base of the junction unmatched. CDR3 sequence: CASSQESGANTGELFF. CDR3 nucleotide sequence: TGTGCCAGCAGCCAAGAGAGCGGGGCGAACACCGGGGAGCTGTTTTTT.

J is TRBJ2-1 and V is TRBV28; 11 nucleotides match TRBD1. Germline V gene sequence: CDR1 MDHEN, CDR2 SYDVKM. This CDR3 spans 15 amino acids. V lost 7 bases, J lost 0 bases, and 2 bases stayed unmatched. CDR3 loop: CASIGQGASYNEQFF. CDR3 DNA: TGTGCCAGCATTGGACAGGGGGCCTCCTACAATGAGCAGTTCTTC.

This chain connects TRBV6-1 to TRBJ1-5; 10 bases agree with TRBD1. Germline lookup yields CDR1 MNHNS and CDR2 SASEGT. CDR3 size: 15 residues. The trim removed 5 bases at V and 3 bases at J, leaving 4 bases unmatched. CDR3 nucleotide sequence: TGTGCCAGCAGTCGACAGGGGGCGAACAATCAGCCCCAGCATTTT. It translates to CASSRQGANNQPQHF.

In this sample, this clone turned up a few times. The chain uses TRBV28 and TRBJ2-1; 10 nucleotides match TRBD1. Germline trimming cut 0 bases from V and 1 base from J; bases unmatched to any gene: 0. Germline V gene sequence: CDR1 MDHEN, CDR2 SYDVKM. The CDR3 runs 16 residues. The CDR3 here is CASSLWGQGSYNEQFF. For the CDR3, the DNA is TGTGCCAGCAGTTTATGGGGACAGGGGTCCTACAATGAGCAGTTCTTC. Full variable domain (outside the CDR3, taken from reference TRBV28 and TRBJ2-1): DVKVTQSSRYLVKRTGEKVFLECVQDMDHENMFWYRQDPGLGLRLIYFSYDVKMKEKGDIPEGYSVSREKKERFSLILESASTNQTSMYLCASSLWGQGSYNEQFFGPGTRLTVL.

Comments on this clone: Other DNA sequences in this sample translate to the same CDR3. The chain combines TRBV4-1 with TRBJ1-1; no definite D call. From germline, CDR1 is MGHRA and CDR2 YSYEKL. The V end lost 1 base, the J end lost 1 base, and 10 bases lay between the germline ends. The CDR3 totals 15 residues. CDR3 residues: CASSQVPGENTEAFF. The CDR3 region has the DNA TGCGCCAGCAGCCAAGTTCCGGGAGAGAACACTGAAGCTTTCTTT.

This chain connects TRBV2 to TRBJ1-2; D is ambiguous. Germline lookup yields CDR1 SNHLY and CDR2 FYNNEI. The CDR3 runs 13 residues. Trimming cost V 10 bases and J 2 bases, with 14 bases left between them. The CDR3 coding sequence is TGTGCCACCGGTGGTGAGCCGAACTATGGCTACACCTTC. It translates to CATGGEPNYGYTF.

The V and J genes are TRBV5-4 and TRBJ2-3; no clear D. This CDR3 is built from 14 residues. V lost 3 bases, J lost 6 bases, and 14 bases lay in between. Germline V CDR1 and CDR2: SGHNT, YYREEE (reference sequence). The CDR3 reads CASSWANSLDTQYF. DNA for the CDR3: TGTGCCAGCAGCTGGGCGAACAGTTTGGATACGCAGTATTTT.

The genes are TRBV7-3 and TRBJ1-1, with D possibly being TRBD1 (5 bases). The CDR3 runs 13 residues. With 5 bases removed from V and 1 base from J, the gap between germline ends came to 8 bases. Germline CDR1 SGHTA, CDR2 FQGTGA. DNA for the CDR3: TGTGCCAGCAGCAGCGGGGCGAACACTGAAGCTTTCTTT. As protein: CASSSGANTEAFF.

This clone was seen a few times. V is TRBV7-8 and J is TRBJ2-3; TRBD2 aligns across 13 bases. Trimming at V came to 3 bases and at J to 5 bases, leaving 5 bases not matched to a gene. The CDR3 is 16 residues long. Per germline, CDR1 SGHVS and CDR2 FQNEAQ. The CDR3 is CASSLTSGRPGDTQYF. Written as DNA, the CDR3 is TGTGCCAGCAGCTTGACTAGCGGGAGGCCGGGAGATACGCAGTATTTT.

V and J are TRBV7-2 and TRBJ1-1; 10 nucleotides line up with TRBD1. The junction had 4 bases not matched to a gene; V was cut back by 5 bases and J by 4 bases. Germline V gene data show CDR1 as SGHTA and CDR2 as FQGNSA. The CDR3 is 14 residues long. The CDR3, as DNA: TGTGCCAGCAGCCCTAGACAGGGGGCCACTGAAGCTTTCTTT. It is translated as CASSPRQGATEAFF.

This chain uses TRBV5-4 with TRBJ2-6; D might be TRBD2 (6 bases). Between the trimmed V and J ends, which lost 5 bases and 0 bases, there was a span of 12 bases. CDR3 length equals 16 residues. In germline, CDR1 is SGHNT, CDR2 YYREEE (reference sequence). The CDR3 protein is CASSPTGDSGANVLTF. The CDR3 DNA reads TGTGCCAGCAGTCCCACGGGAGACTCTGGGGCCAACGTCCTGACTTTC. The complete variable domain, with remaining parts taken from reference TRBV5-4 and TRBJ2-6, reads ETGVTQSPTHLIKTRGQQVTLRCSSQSGHNTVSWYQQALGQGPQFIFQYYREEENGRGNFPPRFSGLQFPNYSSELNVNALELDDSALYLCASSPTGDSGANVLTFGAGSRLTVL.

V and J are TRBV5-1 and TRBJ2-5; D might be TRBD1 (6 bases). The J call could be wrong; TRBJ2-7 is a better fit for the DNA end. The germline gives CDR1 SGHRS, CDR2 YFSETQ. This CDR3 comprises 14 residues. CDR3 DNA sequence: TGCGCCAGCAGCCCGCTACAGGGTCCCTACGAGCAGTACTTC. As protein: CASSPLQGPYEQYF.

This chain connects TRBV27 to TRBJ1-5; TRBD1 matches at 9 bases. The CDR3 is 14 amino acids. The ends lost 8 bases at V and 7 bases at J; junction bases unmatched: 9. Germline CDR1 and CDR2: MNHEY and SMNVEV (reference sequence). CDR3 protein: CASGRDRAFQPQHF. CDR3 sequence (DNA): TGTGCCAGCGGCCGGGACAGGGCTTTCCAGCCCCAGCATTTT.

The chain carries TRBV9 and TRBJ2-2; D perhaps matches TRBD1 (6 bases). The CDR3 runs to 14 residues. Trimming pared 2 bases from V and 6 bases from J, leaving 11 bases between. From germline, CDR1 is SGDLS and CDR2 YYNGEE. CDR3 in DNA: TGTGCCAGCAGCGTCTACAGGGATCCCGGGGAGCTGTTTTTT. It is translated as CASSVYRDPGELFF.

The chain recombines TRBV5-1 with TRBJ2-3; D possibly corresponds to TRBD2 (5 bases). The CDR3 length is 15 residues. The V end was cut by 4 bases, the J end by 2 bases, with 14 bases between. Germline V CDR1 and CDR2: SGHRS, YFSETQ. The CDR3 DNA reads TGCGCCAGCAGCCCGGGAAGCTTACTCACAGATACGCAGTATTTT. As protein: CASSPGSLLTDTQYF.

The genes are TRBV6-1 and TRBJ2-7; no clear D. CDR3 length: 10 residues. V was trimmed by 6 bases and J by 3 bases, leaving 3 bases between them. The germline CDR1 and CDR2 sequences are MNHNS and SASEGT. This CDR3 is CASRLYEQYF. The CDR3 region has the DNA TGTGCCAGCAGACTCTACGAGCAGTACTTC.

The chain's CDR3 is CASSPDRGGETQYF. DNA of the CDR3: TGTGCCAGCTCACCGGACAGGGGAGGCGAGACCCAGTACTTC. The chain has TRBV18 and TRBJ2-5; 9 bases are shared with TRBD1. Germline CDR1 KGHSH, CDR2 LQKENI. The CDR3 runs 14 residues. The V gene end was trimmed by 3 bases and the J gene end by 5 bases; junction bases not matched to a gene: 4.

The gene calls are TRBV2 and TRBJ1-5; D gene uncertain. Trimming took off 8 bases at V and 6 bases at J, with 17 bases between the two ends. The CDR3 length is 14 residues. CDR1 and CDR2 from the germline V gene are SNHLY and FYNNEI. The CDR3 loop reads CASARVEGSQPQHF. DNA of the CDR3: TGTGCCAGCGCGAGGGTAGAGGGCAGTCAGCCCCAGCATTTT. Full variable domain (outside the CDR3, taken from reference TRBV2 and TRBJ1-5): EPEVTQTPSHQVTQMGQEVILRCVPISNHLYFYWYRQILGQKVEFLVSFYNNEISEKSEIFDDQFSVERPDGSNFTLKIRSTKLEDSAMYFCASARVEGSQPQHFGDGTRLSIL.

This clone was detected once. The chain uses TRBV10-1 and TRBJ2-1; 10 bases map to TRBD1. With V trimmed by 7 bases and J by 1 base, 4 bases remained unmatched. The CDR3 length is 15 residues. The germline V gene has CDR1 WNHNN and CDR2 SYGVQD (reference sequence). CDR3 amino acids: CASNPGQGSYNEQFF. In DNA, the CDR3 is TGCGCCAGCAACCCGGGACAGGGGTCCTACAATGAGCAGTTCTTC.

The chain uses TRBV4-3 and TRBJ2-4, with D perhaps matching TRBD1 (6 bases). Trimming cost V 0 bases and J 7 bases, with 10 bases left between them. Germline-derived CDR1 and CDR2 are LGHNA and YSLEER. CDR3 size: 14 residues. The CDR3 sequence: CASSQDRQGNIQYF. CDR3 nucleotide sequence: TGCGCCAGCAGCCAAGATCGCCAGGGGAACATTCAGTACTTC.

The CDR3: CASSLGQGLSEELFF. In DNA form, the CDR3 reads TGTGCCAGCAGCTTAGGACAGGGGCTCTCAGAGGAGCTGTTTTTT. The rearrangement joins TRBV5-8 to TRBJ2-2, with 9 bases lining up with TRBD1. With V trimmed by 2 bases and J by 10 bases, 9 bases remained unmatched. Germline values: CDR1 SGHTS, CDR2 YDEGEE. The CDR3 sequence is 15 residues long.